The entry below gives a single T cell receptor beta chain sequence along with its context. The data are from a study of blood T cell repertoires in COVID-19. About the research overall: COVID-19 samples, acute and convalescent, were from the United States, Italy and Spain. From T cells, B-cell-depleted T cells, or PBMCs came the material, which was cDNA or gDNA.

This CDR3 region has 17 residues. The junction had 3 bases not matched to a gene; V was cut back by 5 bases and J by 0 bases. Germline CDR1 reads SEHNR; CDR2 reads FQNEAQ (reference sequence). In the authors' workflow: Researchers report that nucleated cell counts were estimated from reference gene primer amplification. Produced via immunoSEQ multiplex PCR; TCRdb's table is partial and in-frame only. The V and J calls and clone size are taken from that table; D and trimming were inferred from the DNA. The sample yields over 40,000 clones, less than 95% seen once. The V gene is TRBV7-9, the J gene TRBJ2-3, with 15 bases aligning to TRBD2. Material for sequencing was peripheral blood. The source of this sequence is a man in his 70s with active COVID-19. The chain's CDR3 is CASSRTSGGGSTDTQYF. The CDR3 bases are TGTGCCAGCAGCCGGACTAGCGGGGGGGGAAGCACAGATACGCAGTATTTT.